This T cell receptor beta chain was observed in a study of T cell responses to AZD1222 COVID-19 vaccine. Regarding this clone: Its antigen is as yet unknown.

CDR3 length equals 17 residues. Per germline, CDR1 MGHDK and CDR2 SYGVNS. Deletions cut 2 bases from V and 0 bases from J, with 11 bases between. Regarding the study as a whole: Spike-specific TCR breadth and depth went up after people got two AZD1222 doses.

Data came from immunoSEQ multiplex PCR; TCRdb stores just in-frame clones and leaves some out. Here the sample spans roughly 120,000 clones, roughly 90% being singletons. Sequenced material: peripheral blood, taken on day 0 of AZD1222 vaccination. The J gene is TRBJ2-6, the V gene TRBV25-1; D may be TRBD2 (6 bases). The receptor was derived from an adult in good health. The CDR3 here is CASSERRDSSGANVLTF. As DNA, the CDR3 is TGTGCCAGCAGTGAAAGGAGGGATAGCTCTGGGGCCAACGTCCTGACTTTC.